The clone carrying this T cell receptor beta chain appeared a single time. These data come from a study of blood T cell repertoires in COVID-19. Study in general: Nucleic acid was either cDNA or gDNA, and it came from T cells, B-cell-depleted T cells, or PBMCs.

V shed 4 bases, J shed 3 bases, and the junction held 4 bases outside the gene matches. This CDR3 region has 14 residues. Germline-derived CDR1 and CDR2 are MNHEY and SVGAGI. In the source study's methods: Amplification with reference gene primers provided the estimates of nucleated cell counts. The repertoire was sequenced with immunoSEQ multiplex PCR; TCRdb's copy has only in-frame clones and lacks some. Clone size and V and J calls were adopted from that table, with D and trimming inferred from the DNA. This sample has around 50,000 clones, with roughly 88% found just once. Sample: peripheral blood. The sequence derives from a human donor in a cohort sampled during active COVID-19. The gene calls are TRBV6-5 and TRBJ2-7; 9 bases match TRBD1. CDR3 bases: TGTGCCAGCAGTTTACAGGGGGCGCACTACGAGCAGTACTTC. It translates to CASSLQGAHYEQYF.